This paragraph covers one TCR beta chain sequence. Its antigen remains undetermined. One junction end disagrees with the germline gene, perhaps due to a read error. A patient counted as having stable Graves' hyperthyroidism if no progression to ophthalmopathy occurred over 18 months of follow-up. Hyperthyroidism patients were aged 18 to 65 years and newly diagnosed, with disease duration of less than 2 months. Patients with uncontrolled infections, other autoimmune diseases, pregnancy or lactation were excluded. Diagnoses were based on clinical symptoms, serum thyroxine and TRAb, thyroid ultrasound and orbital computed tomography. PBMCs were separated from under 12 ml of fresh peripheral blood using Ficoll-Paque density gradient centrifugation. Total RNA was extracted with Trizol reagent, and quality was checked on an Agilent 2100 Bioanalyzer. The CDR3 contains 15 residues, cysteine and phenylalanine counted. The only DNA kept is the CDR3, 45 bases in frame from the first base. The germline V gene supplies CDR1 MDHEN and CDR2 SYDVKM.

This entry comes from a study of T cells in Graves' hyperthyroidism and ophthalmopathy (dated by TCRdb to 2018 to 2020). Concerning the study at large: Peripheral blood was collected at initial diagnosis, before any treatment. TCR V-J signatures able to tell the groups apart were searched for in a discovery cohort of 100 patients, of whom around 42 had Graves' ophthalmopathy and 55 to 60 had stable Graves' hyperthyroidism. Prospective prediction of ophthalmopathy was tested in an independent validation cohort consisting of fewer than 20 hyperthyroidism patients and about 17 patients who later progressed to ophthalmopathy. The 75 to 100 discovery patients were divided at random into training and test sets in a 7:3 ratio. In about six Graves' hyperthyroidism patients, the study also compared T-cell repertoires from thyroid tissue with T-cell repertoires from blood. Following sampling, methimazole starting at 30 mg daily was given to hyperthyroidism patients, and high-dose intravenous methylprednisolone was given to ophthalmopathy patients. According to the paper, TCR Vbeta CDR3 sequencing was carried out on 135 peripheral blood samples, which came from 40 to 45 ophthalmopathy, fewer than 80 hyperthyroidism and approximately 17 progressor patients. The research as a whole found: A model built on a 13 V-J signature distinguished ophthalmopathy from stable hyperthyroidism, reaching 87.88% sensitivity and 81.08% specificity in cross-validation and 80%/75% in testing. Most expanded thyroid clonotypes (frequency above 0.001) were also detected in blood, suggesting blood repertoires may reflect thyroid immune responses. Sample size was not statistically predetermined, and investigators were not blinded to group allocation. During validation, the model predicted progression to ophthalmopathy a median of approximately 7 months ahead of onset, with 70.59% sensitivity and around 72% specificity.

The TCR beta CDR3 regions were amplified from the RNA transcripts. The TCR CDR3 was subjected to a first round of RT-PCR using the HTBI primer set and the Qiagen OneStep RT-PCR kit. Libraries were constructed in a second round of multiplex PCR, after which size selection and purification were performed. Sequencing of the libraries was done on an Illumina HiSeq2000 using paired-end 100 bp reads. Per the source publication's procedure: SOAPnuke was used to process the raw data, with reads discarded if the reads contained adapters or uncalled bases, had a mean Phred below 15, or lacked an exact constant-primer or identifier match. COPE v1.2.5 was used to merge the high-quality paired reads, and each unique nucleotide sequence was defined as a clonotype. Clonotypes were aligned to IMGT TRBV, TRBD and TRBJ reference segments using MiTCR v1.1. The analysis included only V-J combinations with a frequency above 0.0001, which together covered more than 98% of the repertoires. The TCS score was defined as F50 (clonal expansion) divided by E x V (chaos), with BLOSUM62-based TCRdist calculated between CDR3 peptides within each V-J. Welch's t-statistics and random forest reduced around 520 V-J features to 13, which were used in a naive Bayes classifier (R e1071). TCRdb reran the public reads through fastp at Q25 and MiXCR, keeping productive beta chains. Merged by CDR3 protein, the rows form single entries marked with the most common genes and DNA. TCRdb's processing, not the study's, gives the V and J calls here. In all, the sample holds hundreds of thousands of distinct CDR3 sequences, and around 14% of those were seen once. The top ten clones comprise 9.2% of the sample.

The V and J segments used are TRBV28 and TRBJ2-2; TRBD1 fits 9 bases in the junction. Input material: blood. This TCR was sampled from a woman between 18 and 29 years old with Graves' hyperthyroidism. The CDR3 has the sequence CASSFYRGRTGEPFF. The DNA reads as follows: TGTGCCAGCAGTTTCTACAGGGGGCGGACCGGGGAGCCGTTTTTT.